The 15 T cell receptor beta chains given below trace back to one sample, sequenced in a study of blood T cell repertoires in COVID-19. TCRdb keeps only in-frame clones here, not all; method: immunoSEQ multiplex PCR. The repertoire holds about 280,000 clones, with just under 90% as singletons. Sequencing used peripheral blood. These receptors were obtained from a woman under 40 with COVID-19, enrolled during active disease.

The DNA for the CDR3 is TGCAGTGCTCCACAGGGATACGAGCAGTACTTC. Translation gives CSAPQGYEQYF. This sequence joins TRBV20-1 and TRBJ2-7; the D gene is possibly TRBD1 (6 bases). V was pared by 5 bases and J by 4 bases, with 9 bases between. CDR1 and CDR2 from the germline V gene are DFQATT and SNEGSKA (reference sequence). CDR3 length: 11 residues.

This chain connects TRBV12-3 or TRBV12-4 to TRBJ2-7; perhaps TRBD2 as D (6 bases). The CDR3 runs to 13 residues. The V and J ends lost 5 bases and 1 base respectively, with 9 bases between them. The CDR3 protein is CASSVGLSYEQYF. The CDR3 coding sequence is TGTGCCAGCAGTGTGGGACTTTCCTACGAGCAGTACTTC.

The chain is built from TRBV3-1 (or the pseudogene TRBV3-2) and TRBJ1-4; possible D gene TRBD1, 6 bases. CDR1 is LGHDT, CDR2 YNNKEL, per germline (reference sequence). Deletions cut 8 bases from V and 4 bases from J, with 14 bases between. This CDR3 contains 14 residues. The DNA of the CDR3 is TGTGCCAGCCGACCGGGACAACTTAATGAAAAACTGTTTTTT. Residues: CASRPGQLNEKLFF.

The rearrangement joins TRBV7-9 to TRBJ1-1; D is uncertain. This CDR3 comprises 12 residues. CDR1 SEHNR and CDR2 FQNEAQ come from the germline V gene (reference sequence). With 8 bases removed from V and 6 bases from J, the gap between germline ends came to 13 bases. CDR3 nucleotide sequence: TGTGCCAGCTTGGACCTCGGGGCTGAAGCTTTCTTT. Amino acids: CASLDLGAEAFF.

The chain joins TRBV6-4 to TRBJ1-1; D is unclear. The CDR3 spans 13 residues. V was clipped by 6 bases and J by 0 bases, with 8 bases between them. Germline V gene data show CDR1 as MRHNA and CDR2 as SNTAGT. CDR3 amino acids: CASRQSLNTEAFF. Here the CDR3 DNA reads TGTGCCAGCAGACAGTCGTTGAACACTGAAGCTTTCTTT.

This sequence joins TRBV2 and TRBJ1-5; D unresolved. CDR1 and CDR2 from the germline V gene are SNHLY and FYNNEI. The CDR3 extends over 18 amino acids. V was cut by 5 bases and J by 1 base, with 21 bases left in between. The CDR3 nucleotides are TGTGCCAGCAGTCCACTCTGGTCCTGGGTGGGCAGCAATCAGCCCCAGCATTTT. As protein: CASSPLWSWVGSNQPQHF.

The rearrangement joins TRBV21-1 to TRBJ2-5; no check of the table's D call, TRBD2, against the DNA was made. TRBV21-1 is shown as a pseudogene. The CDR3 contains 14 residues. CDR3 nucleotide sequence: TGTGCCCCCTCGATCGGGCGGGGAACGGTGACCCAGTACTTC. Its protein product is CAPSIGRGTVTQYF.

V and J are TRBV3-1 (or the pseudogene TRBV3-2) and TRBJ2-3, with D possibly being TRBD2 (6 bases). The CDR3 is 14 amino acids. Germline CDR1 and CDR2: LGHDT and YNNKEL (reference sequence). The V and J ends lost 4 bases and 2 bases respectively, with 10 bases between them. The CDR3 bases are TGTGCCAGCAGCCCATCGGGGGACACAGATACGCAGTATTTT. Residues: CASSPSGDTDTQYF.

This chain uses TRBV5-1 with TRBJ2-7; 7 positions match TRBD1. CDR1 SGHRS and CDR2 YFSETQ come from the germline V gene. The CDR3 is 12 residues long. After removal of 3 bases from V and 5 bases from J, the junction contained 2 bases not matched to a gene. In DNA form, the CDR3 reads TGCGCCAGCAGCTCGACAGGGAACGAGCAGTACTTC. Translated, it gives CASSSTGNEQYF.

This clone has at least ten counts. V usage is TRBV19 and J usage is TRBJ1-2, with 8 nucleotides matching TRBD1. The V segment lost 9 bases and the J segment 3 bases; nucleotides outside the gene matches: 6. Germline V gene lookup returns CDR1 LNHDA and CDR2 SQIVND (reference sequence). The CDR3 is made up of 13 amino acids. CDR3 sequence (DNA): TGTGCCAGACCCGGGACAGGACACTATGGCTACACCTTC. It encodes CARPGTGHYGYTF.

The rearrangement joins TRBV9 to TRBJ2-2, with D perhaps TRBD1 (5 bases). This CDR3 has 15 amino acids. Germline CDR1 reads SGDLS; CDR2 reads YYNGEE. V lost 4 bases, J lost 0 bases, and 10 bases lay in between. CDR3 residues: CASSPRTSNTGELFF. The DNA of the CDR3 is TGTGCCAGCAGCCCAAGGACATCGAACACCGGGGAGCTGTTTTTT.

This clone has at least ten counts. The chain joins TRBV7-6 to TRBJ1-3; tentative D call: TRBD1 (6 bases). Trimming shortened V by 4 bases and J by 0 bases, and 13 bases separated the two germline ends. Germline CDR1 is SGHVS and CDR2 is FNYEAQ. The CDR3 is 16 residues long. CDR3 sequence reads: CASSSPRQDSGNTIYF. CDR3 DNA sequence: TGTGCCAGCAGCTCACCCAGACAGGACTCTGGAAACACCATATATTTT.

DNA of the CDR3: TGCGCCAGCAGCCAAGGGCGACTAGCGGGGGGAACTCCCCAAGAGACCCAGTACTTC. Translating gives CASSQGRLAGGTPQETQYF. The chain links TRBV4-1 to TRBJ2-5; TRBD2 matches at 13 bases. CDR1 MGHRA and CDR2 YSYEKL come from the germline V gene. J gave up 1 base and V 1 base, and 9 bases lay outside the gene matches. This CDR3 is 19 amino acids long.

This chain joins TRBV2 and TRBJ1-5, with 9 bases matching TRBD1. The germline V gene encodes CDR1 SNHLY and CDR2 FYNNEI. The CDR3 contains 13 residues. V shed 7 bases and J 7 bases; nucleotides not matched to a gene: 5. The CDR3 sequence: CASMSTGGQPQHF. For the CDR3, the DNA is TGTGCCAGCATGTCGACAGGGGGACAGCCCCAGCATTTT.

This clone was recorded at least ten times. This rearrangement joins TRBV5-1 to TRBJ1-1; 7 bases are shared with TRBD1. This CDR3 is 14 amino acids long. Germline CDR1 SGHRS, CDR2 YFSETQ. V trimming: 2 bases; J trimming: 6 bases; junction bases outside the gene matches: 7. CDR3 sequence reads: CASSFGTALPEAFF. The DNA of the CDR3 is TGCGCCAGCAGCTTTGGGACAGCTCTACCTGAAGCTTTCTTT.